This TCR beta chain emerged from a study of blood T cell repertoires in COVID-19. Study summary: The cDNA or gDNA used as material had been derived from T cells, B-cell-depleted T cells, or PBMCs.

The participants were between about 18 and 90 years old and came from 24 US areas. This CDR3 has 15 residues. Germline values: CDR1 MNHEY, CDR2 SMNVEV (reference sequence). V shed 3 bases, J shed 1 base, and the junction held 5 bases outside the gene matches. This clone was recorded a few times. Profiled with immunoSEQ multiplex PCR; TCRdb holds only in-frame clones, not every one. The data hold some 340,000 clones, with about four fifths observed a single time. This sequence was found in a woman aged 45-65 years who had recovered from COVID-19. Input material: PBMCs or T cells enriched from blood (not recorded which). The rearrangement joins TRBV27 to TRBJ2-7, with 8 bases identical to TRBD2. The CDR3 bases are TGTGCCAGCAGTTTTAGCGGGACACTATCCTACGAGCAGTACTTC. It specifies CASSFSGTLSYEQYF.